This T cell receptor (beta chain) was captured in a study of blood T cell repertoires in COVID-19. Only one count was recorded for this clone. Sequencing was performed with immunoSEQ multiplex PCR; in TCRdb, only in-frame clones are kept and a portion is missing. The table records a few hundred thousand clones, around 89% of them present only once. The germline gives CDR1 WSHSY, CDR2 SAAADI. This CDR3 region has 13 residues. V was pared by 3 bases and J by 7 bases, with 7 bases between. V and J are TRBV10-2 and TRBJ1-6, with D perhaps matching TRBD1 (6 bases). Sequenced material: peripheral blood. The source is a young woman with COVID-19, enrolled during active disease. CDR3 bases: TGCGCCAGCAGTGACACAGGGAATTCACCCCTCCACTTT. Translation gives CASSDTGNSPLHF.